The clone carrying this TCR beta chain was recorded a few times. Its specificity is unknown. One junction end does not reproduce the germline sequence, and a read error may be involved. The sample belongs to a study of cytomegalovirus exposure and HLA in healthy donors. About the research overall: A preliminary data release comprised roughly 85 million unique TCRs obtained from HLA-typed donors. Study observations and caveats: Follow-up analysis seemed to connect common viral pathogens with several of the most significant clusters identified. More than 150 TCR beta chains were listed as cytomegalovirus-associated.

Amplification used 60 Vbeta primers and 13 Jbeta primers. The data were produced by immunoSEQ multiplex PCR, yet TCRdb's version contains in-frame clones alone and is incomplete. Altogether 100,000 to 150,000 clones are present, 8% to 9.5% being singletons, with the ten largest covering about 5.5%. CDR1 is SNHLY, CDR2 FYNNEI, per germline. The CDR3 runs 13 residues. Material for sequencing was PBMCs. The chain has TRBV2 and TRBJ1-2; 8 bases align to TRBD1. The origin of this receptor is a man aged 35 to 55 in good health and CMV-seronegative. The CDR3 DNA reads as TGTGCCAGCAGGGAAGCCAGGGGGCAAGGCTACACCTTC. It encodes CASREARGQGYTF.